This T cell receptor (beta chain) appears in the sequencing data of a study of T cell repertoires in cytomegalovirus infection. Study background: A matching HLA type, together with CMV infection, was signaled by public TCR beta signatures.

Study results and caveats: Summed frequency of public TCR beta families distinguished CMV carriers with the relevant HLA. In two of eight donors, the top clonotype was HLA-C-restricted CMV-specific.

This clonotype was counted only a few times. What it binds is unknown. V gave up 2 bases and J gave up 7 bases; unmatched junction bases: 7. Germline V lookup: CDR1 LNHNV, CDR2 YYDKDF (reference sequence). The CDR3 length is 15 residues. Each CDR3 protein is one row after TCRdb ran MiXCR on the reads. Among roughly 760,000 distinct CDR3 sequences listed, approximately 34% were seen once. This sequence joins TRBV15 and TRBJ1-4, with 7 bases identical to TRBD1. This TCR was recovered from a human donor in good health (CMV status not recorded). Some clones in this sample may be carry-over from other donors' samples. The specimen was PBMCs. The CDR3 protein is CATSRNRDSGEKLFF. DNA for the CDR3: TGTGCCACCAGCAGAAACCGGGACAGTGGTGAAAAACTGTTTTTT.